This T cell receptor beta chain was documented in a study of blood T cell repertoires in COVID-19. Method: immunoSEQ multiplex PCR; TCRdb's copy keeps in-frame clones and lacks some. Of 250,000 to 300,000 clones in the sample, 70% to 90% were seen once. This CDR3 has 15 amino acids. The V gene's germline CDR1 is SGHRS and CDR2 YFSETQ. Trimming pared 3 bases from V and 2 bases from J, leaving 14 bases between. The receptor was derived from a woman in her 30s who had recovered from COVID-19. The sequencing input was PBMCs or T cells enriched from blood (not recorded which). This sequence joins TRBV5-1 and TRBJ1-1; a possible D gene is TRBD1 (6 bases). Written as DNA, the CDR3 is TGCGCCAGCAGCTCCCCCTCGACAGGAAACACTGAAGCTTTCTTT. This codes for CASSSPSTGNTEAFF.